These T cell receptor beta chains were read from a single sample in a study of CD8+ T cells in alopecia areata. The assay was immunoSEQ multiplex PCR, and TCRdb's table has in-frame clones only and misses some. This sample yields some 200,000 clones, of which approximately 60% are seen a single time; approximately 3.3% belongs to the top ten. The specimen was CD4+ T cells sorted from blood, collected at week 4, from a patient treated with tofacitinib. The source is a human donor with alopecia areata. Each CDR3 is given with its conserved first and last residue. Fields, in order: D gene, J gene, clone size, V gene, CDR3 protein, CDR3 DNA. A D gene is named only where the DNA matches it firmly. Expanded clones are given a class, and other clones once, few, many or no size at all.

D: -
J: TRBJ2-7
size: once
V: TRBV10-2
CDR3: CASSEAPVTYEQYF
DNA: TGCGCCAGCAGTGAGGCCCCGGTAACCTACGAGCAGTACTTC

D: -
J: TRBJ1-1
size: -
V: TRBV29-1
CDR3: CSVTWYTEAFF
DNA: TGCAGCGTTACTTGGTACACTGAAGCTTTCTTT

D: TRBD2
J: TRBJ2-5
size: -
V: TRBV30
CDR3: CAWSPGGVNQETQYF
DNA: TGTGCCTGGAGTCCGGGGGGGGTTAACCAAGAGACCCAGTACTTC

D: -
J: TRBJ1-6
size: few
V: TRBV2
CDR3: CASSELGSPLHF
DNA: TGTGCCAGCAGTGAGTTGGGTTCACCCCTCCACTTT

D: -
J: TRBJ1-1
size: -
V: TRBV29-1
CDR3: CSVGRGSSTEAFF
DNA: TGCAGCGTTGGTAGGGGGTCGAGCACTGAAGCTTTCTTT

D: -
J: TRBJ1-1
size: -
V: TRBV29-1
CDR3: CSVEEVREAFF
DNA: TGCAGCGTTGAAGAGGTCAGGGAAGCTTTCTTT

D: TRBD2
J: TRBJ2-3
size: -
V: TRBV30
CDR3: CAFQKLSGGTDTQYF
DNA: TGTGCCTTCCAAAAGCTCAGCGGGGGTACAGATACGCAGTATTTT

D: -
J: TRBJ1-2
size: -
V: TRBV30
CDR3: CAWSVGAGNYGYTF
DNA: TGTGCCTGGAGTGTAGGAGCGGGTAACTATGGCTACACCTTC

D: -
J: TRBJ2-5
size: -
V: TRBV29-1
CDR3: CSVVDQLDETQYF
DNA: TGCAGCGTTGTAGACCAGCTCGATGAGACCCAGTACTTC

D: TRBD2
J: TRBJ2-2
size: -
V: TRBV27
CDR3: CASNGLVPGELFF
DNA: TGTGCCAGCAACGGACTAGTCCCCGGGGAGCTGTTTTTT

D: -
J: TRBJ1-6
size: -
V: TRBV5-1
CDR3: CASSLAGFGSPLHF
DNA: TGCGCCAGCAGCTTGGCTGGGTTCGGTTCACCCCTCCACTTT

D: TRBD2
J: TRBJ2-2
size: -
V: TRBV29-1
CDR3: CSAAGLAGGLGELFF
DNA: TGCAGCGCAGCGGGACTAGCGGGGGGGCTCGGGGAGCTGTTTTTT